This T cell receptor beta chain comes out of a study of cytomegalovirus exposure and HLA in healthy donors. Trimming stripped 3 bases from V and 5 bases from J, with 10 bases between. Germline-derived CDR1 and CDR2 are MDHEN and SYDVKM. This CDR3 comprises 13 residues. The PCR contained 60 Vbeta and 13 Jbeta primers. Method: immunoSEQ multiplex PCR; TCRdb's copy keeps in-frame clones and lacks some. The repertoire consists of 87,000 or so clones, with approximately 64% occurring once and the leading ten covering roughly 3.2%. The receptor comes from a man aged 60-69 years in good health and CMV-seronegative. This chain connects TRBV28 to TRBJ2-5, with a weak D call TRBD2 (7 bases). The sample consisted of PBMCs. The CDR3 here is CASSLGGLETQYF. The CDR3 DNA reads as TGTGCCAGCAGTTTGGGGGGGCTTGAGACCCAGTACTTC.